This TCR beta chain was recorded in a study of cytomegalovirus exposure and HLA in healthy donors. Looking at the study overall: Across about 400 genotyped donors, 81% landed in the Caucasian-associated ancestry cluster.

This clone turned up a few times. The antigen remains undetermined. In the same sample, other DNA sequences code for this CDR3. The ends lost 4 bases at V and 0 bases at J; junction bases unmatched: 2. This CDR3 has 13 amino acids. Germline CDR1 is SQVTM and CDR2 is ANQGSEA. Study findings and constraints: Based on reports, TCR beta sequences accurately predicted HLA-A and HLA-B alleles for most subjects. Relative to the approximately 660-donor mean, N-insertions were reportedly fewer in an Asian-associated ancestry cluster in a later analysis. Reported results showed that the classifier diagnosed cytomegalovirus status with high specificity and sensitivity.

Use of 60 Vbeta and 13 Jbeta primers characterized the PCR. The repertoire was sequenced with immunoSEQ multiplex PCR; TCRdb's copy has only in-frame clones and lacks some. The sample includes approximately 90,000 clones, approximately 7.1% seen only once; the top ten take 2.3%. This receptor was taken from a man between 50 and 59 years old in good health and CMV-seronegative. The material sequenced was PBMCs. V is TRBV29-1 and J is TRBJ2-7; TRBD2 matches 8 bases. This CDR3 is CSVGSGSSYEQYF. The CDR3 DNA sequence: TGCAGCGTTGGGAGCGGGAGCTCCTACGAGCAGTACTTC.